The 23 T cell receptor beta chains reported below all come from one sample, sequenced in a study of cytotoxic CD8 clonotypes in ibrutinib-treated CLL. Measured with immunoSEQ multiplex PCR; TCRdb has only the in-frame clones, and not every one. Of approximately 280,000 clones in the sample, 76% were seen once. Sample: PBMCs, taken at disease progression, from a patient treated with ibrutinib. All receptors derive from a human donor with chronic lymphocytic leukemia.

The chain couples TRBV18 to TRBJ2-2; TRBD1 matches at 8 bases. Trimming at V came to 4 bases and at J to 1 base, leaving 2 bases not matched to a gene. The CDR3 length is 15 residues. Germline V gene lookup returns CDR1 KGHSH and CDR2 LQKENI. This CDR3 reads CASSLGQGNTGELFF. The CDR3, as DNA: TGTGCCAGCTCACTTGGACAGGGGAACACCGGGGAGCTGTTTTTT.

The V and J genes are TRBV7-6 and TRBJ2-5, with D tentatively TRBD2 (5 bases). Germline values: CDR1 SGHVS, CDR2 FNYEAQ. This CDR3 is 12 amino acids long. V was pared by 8 bases and J by 5 bases, with 12 bases between. The CDR3 bases are TGTGCCAGCGGGAGAAGGTTGGAGACCCAGTACTTC. Translating gives CASGRRLETQYF.

This rearrangement joins TRBV2 to TRBJ2-1; 7 bases agree with TRBD1. Losses at the gene ends were 6 bases for V and 7 bases for J; bases not matched to a gene: 6. The CDR3 is 13 residues long. The V gene's germline CDR1 is SNHLY and CDR2 FYNNEI. The CDR3 reads CASSVTGRNEQFF. CDR3 nucleotide sequence: TGTGCCAGCAGCGTGACAGGGCGGAATGAGCAGTTCTTC. The full variable domain, completed using reference TRBV2 and TRBJ2-1, is EPEVTQTPSHQVTQMGQEVILRCVPISNHLYFYWYRQILGQKVEFLVSFYNNEISEKSEIFDDQFSVERPDGSNFTLKIRSTKLEDSAMYFCASSVTGRNEQFFGPGTRLTVL.

In DNA, the CDR3 is TGCAGCGCCGGACAGCTCGGCGGCGGCTACGAGCAGTACTTC. Its protein product is CSAGQLGGGYEQYF. The V gene is TRBV29-1, the J gene TRBJ2-7, with D possibly matching TRBD1 (6 bases). Germline V gives CDR1 SQVTM, CDR2 ANQGSEA. V was cut by 7 bases and J by 3 bases, with 19 bases left in between. This CDR3 comprises 14 residues.

Of note for this clone: A much more abundant neighbour one base away suggests this may be a read error. This chain joins TRBV7-9 and TRBJ1-1; D gene ambiguous. With 1 base removed from V and 0 bases from J, the gap between germline ends came to 6 bases. Germline CDR1 and CDR2: SEHNR and FQNEAQ (reference sequence). This CDR3 has 14 amino acids. CDR3 nucleotides: TGTGCCAGCAGCTTAGGCCTCATGAACACTGAAGCTTTCTTT. Translation gives CASSLGLMNTEAFF.

The chain recombines TRBV7-9 with TRBJ1-4, with D maybe TRBD1 (5 bases). There are 14 residues in the CDR3. The V gene lost 3 bases and the J gene lost 6 bases, with 11 bases spanning the gap. CDR1 is SEHNR, CDR2 FQNEAQ, per germline (reference sequence). This chain's CDR3 is CASSFGQADEKLFF. In nucleotides, the CDR3 is TGTGCCAGCAGCTTTGGACAAGCGGATGAAAAACTGTTTTTT.

The chain couples TRBV7-8 to TRBJ2-1; TRBD2 is a possible D gene (6 bases). There are 14 residues in the CDR3. V was cut by 5 bases and J by 8 bases, with 16 bases left in between. From germline, CDR1 is SGHVS and CDR2 FQNEAQ. The CDR3 loop reads CASSLWTKVHEQFF. The CDR3 coding sequence is TGTGCCAGCAGCCTCTGGACTAAGGTTCATGAGCAGTTCTTC.

This clone was detected a few times. V is TRBV19 and J is TRBJ2-7, with 9 bases aligning to TRBD1. The V gene's germline CDR1 is LNHDA and CDR2 SQIVND (reference sequence). The ends lost 5 bases at V and 6 bases at J; junction bases unmatched: 5. The CDR3 spans 13 residues. The CDR3 bases are TGTGCCAGTAGTCCCCGGACAGGGGTCGAGCAGTACTTC. This gives the protein CASSPRTGVEQYF.

The chain joins TRBV7-8 to TRBJ1-6, with D perhaps matching TRBD1 (5 bases). V lost 6 bases and J lost 8, with 20 bases in between. The length of the CDR3 is 16 residues. Germline assignment: CDR1 SGHVS and CDR2 FQNEAQ. The CDR3 here is CASSKYQGVVDSPLHF. The CDR3 bases are TGTGCCAGCAGTAAATACCAGGGTGTCGTGGATTCACCCCTCCACTTT.

This clone showed up just a few times. V gene TRBV4-3 combines with J gene TRBJ2-7, with TRBD1 matching 9 bases. Trimming cost V 4 bases and J 3 bases; bases outside gene matches: 7. The CDR3 totals 15 residues. CDR1 LGHNA and CDR2 YSLEER come from the germline V gene. This CDR3 is CASSRDRAGNYEQYF. The CDR3 bases are TGCGCCAGCAGCCGGGACAGGGCTGGTAACTACGAGCAGTACTTC.

This rearrangement joins TRBV11-3 to TRBJ1-1, with D perhaps TRBD1 (6 bases). Trimming took 2 bases from V and 1 from J, leaving 8 bases between them. The CDR3 covers 14 residues. Germline assignment: CDR1 SGHNT and CDR2 YENEEA. CDR3 region: CASSLWGRNTEAFF. As DNA, the CDR3 is TGTGCCAGCAGCTTATGGGGGCGGAACACTGAAGCTTTCTTT.

This clone occurred a few times. The chain couples TRBV9 to TRBJ2-3; D is ambiguous. With 6 bases removed from V and 0 bases from J, the gap between germline ends came to 11 bases. Per germline, CDR1 SGDLS and CDR2 YYNGEE. The CDR3 consists of 14 residues. CDR3 DNA: TGTGCCAGCAACCTACAGAGAAGCACAGATACGCAGTATTTT. This codes for CASNLQRSTDTQYF. Based on the CDR3 plus reference TRBV9 and TRBJ2-3, the full variable domain is DSGVTQTPKHLITATGQRVTLRCSPRSGDLSVYWYQQSLDQGLQFLIQYYNGEERAKGNILERFSAQQFPDLHSELNLSSLELGDSALYFCASNLQRSTDTQYFGPGTRLTVL.

V and J are TRBV10-3 and TRBJ2-7; D may correspond to TRBD1 or TRBD2 (5 bases each). Between the trimmed V and J ends, which lost 10 bases and 4 bases, there was a span of 20 bases. CDR1 and CDR2 from the germline V gene are ENHRY and SYGVKD. The CDR3 covers 14 residues. CDR3 DNA: TGTGCCACCTTTACCGGGACCCGAAGTTACGAGCAGTACTTC. Its protein product is CATFTGTRSYEQYF.

This clone showed up just a few times. This chain joins TRBV7-2 and TRBJ1-6; the D gene is possibly TRBD1 (5 bases). The germline gives CDR1 SGHTA, CDR2 FQGNSA. V was pared by 1 base and J by 9 bases, with 13 bases between. CDR3 length: 15 amino acids. The CDR3 bases are TGTGCCAGCAGCTTAGAAAGCAGGGTGGGTTCACCCCTCCACTTT. Its translation is CASSLESRVGSPLHF.

The chain links TRBV5-1 to TRBJ1-4; no definite D call. Germline V CDR1 and CDR2: SGHRS, YFSETQ. Trimming stripped 4 bases from V and 7 bases from J, with 8 bases between. The CDR3 covers 12 residues. In nucleotides, the CDR3 is TGCGCCAGCAGCCCCCCCGGTGAAAAACTGTTTTTT. Residues: CASSPPGEKLFF.

This clone was counted only a few times. The V gene is TRBV7-8, the J gene TRBJ2-1; TRBD2 might be the D (6 bases). The CDR3 covers 14 residues. From germline, CDR1 is SGHVS and CDR2 FQNEAQ. Trimming removed 2 bases at V and 3 bases at J, with 8 bases between. The CDR3 DNA reads TGTGCCAGCAGCTTATGGCGGGACTACAATGAGCAGTTCTTC. Amino acids: CASSLWRDYNEQFF.

The rearrangement joins TRBV10-3 to TRBJ2-5; weak D call: TRBD1 (6 bases). The V gene's germline CDR1 is ENHRY and CDR2 SYGVKD. Trimming pared 6 bases from V and 4 bases from J, leaving 6 bases between. This CDR3 has 11 amino acids. CDR3 residues: CAIRQGETQYF. The DNA for the CDR3 is TGTGCCATCAGACAGGGAGAGACCCAGTACTTC.

The chain has TRBV5-1 and TRBJ2-1; 7 positions agree with TRBD1. V was clipped by 5 bases and J by 6 bases; unmatched bases: 14. Germline V CDR1 and CDR2: SGHRS, YFSETQ. The CDR3 has 16 residues. The CDR3 reads CASRRARDSLLNEQFF. CDR3 DNA: TGCGCCAGCAGACGCGCCCGGGACAGCTTGCTCAATGAGCAGTTCTTC. The variable domain in full, with the rest retrieved from reference TRBV5-1 and TRBJ2-1, is KAGVTQTPRYLIKTRGQQVTLSCSPISGHRSVSWYQQTPGQGLQFLFEYFSETQRNKGNFPGRFSGRQFSNSRSEMNVSTLELGDSALYLCASRRARDSLLNEQFFGPGTRLTVL.

V and J are TRBV29-1 and TRBJ2-3; the match to TRBD2 covers 7 bases. Germline V gives CDR1 SQVTM, CDR2 ANQGSEA. This CDR3 contains 15 residues. Unmatched junction bases numbered 5, after V lost 0 bases and J lost 2 bases. The CDR3 protein is CSVEDREGNTDTQYF. DNA for the CDR3: TGCAGCGTTGAAGACAGGGAGGGGAACACAGATACGCAGTATTTT.

This clone was picked up one time. The chain uses TRBV15 and TRBJ2-1; TRBD1 is a possible D gene (6 bases). The CDR3 is 12 residues long. Trimming stripped 5 bases from V and 6 bases from J, with 8 bases between. The V gene's germline CDR1 is LNHNV and CDR2 YYDKDF (reference sequence). The CDR3 DNA follows: TGTGCCACCAGCGTAGGGGGCAATGAGCAGTTCTTC. Encoded protein: CATSVGGNEQFF.

This clone was recorded only once. V gene TRBV18 combines with J gene TRBJ2-3; TRBD2 matches at 11 bases. The CDR3 has 16 residues. CDR1 is KGHSH, CDR2 LQKENI, per germline. V shed 6 bases and J 6 bases; nucleotides not matched to a gene: 11. DNA of the CDR3: TGTGCCAGCTCGCGCATGACTAGCGGGATTGTTGATACGCAGTATTTT. It specifies CASSRMTSGIVDTQYF.

To note about this clone: Sequence at one end of the junction differs from germline and may be a read error. Other nucleotide sequences from this sample produce the same CDR3. The chain is built from TRBV2 and TRBJ1-1, with 8 bases that match TRBD1. The germline V gene encodes CDR1 SNHLY and CDR2 FYNNEI. CDR3 length equals 13 residues. The CDR3 loop is CASRETGVTEAFF. CDR3 sequence (DNA): TGTGCCAGCAGGGAGACAGGGGTGACTGAAGCCTTCTTT. Full variable domain (remainder filled in from reference TRBV2 and TRBJ1-1): EPEVTQTPSHQVTQMGQEVILRCVPISNHLYFYWYRQILGQKVEFLVSFYNNEISEKSEIFDDQFSVERPDGSNFTLKIRSTKLEDSAMYFCASRETGVTEAFFGQGTRLTVV.

The CDR3 DNA is TGCGCCAGCACCGTTCTTTTGACAGTGAACACTGAAGCTTTCTTT. Translation gives CASTVLLTVNTEAFF. The rearrangement joins TRBV4-1 to TRBJ1-1, with D maybe TRBD1 (5 bases). The V gene lost 7 bases and the J gene lost 0 bases, with 15 bases spanning the gap. The CDR3 runs 15 residues. Germline V gene sequence: CDR1 MGHRA, CDR2 YSYEKL.